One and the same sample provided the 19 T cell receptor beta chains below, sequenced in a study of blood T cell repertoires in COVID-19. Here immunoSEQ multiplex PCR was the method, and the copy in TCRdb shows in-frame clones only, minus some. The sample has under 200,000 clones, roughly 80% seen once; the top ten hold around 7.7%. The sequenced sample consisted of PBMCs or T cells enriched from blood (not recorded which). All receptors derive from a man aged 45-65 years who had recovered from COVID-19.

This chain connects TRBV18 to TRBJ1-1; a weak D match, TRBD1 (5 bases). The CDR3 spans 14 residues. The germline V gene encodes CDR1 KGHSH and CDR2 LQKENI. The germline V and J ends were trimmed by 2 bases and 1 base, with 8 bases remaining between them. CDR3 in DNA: TGTGCCAGCTCACCAAGGCAGGGGAACACTGAAGCTTTCTTT. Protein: CASSPRQGNTEAFF.

The CDR3 coding sequence is TGTGCTAGTGGTTTGGTCGGGACAGGGAGGGGCGAGCAGTACTTC. Translated: CASGLVGTGRGEQYF. The rearrangement uses TRBV12-5 and TRBJ2-7; 9 nucleotides line up with TRBD1. Germline V gene lookup returns CDR1 LGHNT and CDR2 FRNRAP. V lost 0 bases, J lost 6 bases, and 6 bases stayed unmatched. This CDR3 spans 15 amino acids. The complete variable domain, with remaining parts taken from reference TRBV12-5 and TRBJ2-7, reads DARVTQTPRHKVTEMGQEVTMRCQPILGHNTVFWYRQTMMQGLELLAYFRNRAPLDDSGMPKDRFSAEMPDATLATLKIQPSEPRDSAVYFCASGLVGTGRGEQYFGPGTRLTVT.

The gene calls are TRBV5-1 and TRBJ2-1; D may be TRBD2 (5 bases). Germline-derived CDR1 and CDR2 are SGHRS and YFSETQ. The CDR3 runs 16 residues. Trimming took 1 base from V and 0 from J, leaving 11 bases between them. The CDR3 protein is CASSLSGVSSYNEQFF. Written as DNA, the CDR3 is TGCGCCAGCAGCTTGAGCGGAGTCTCCTCCTACAATGAGCAGTTCTTC.

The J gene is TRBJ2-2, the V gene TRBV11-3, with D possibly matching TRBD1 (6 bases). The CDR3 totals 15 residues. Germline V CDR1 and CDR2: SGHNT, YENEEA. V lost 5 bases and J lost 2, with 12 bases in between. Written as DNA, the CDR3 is TGTGCCAGCAGCACCCGGGACAAAAACACCGGGGAGCTGTTTTTT. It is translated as CASSTRDKNTGELFF.

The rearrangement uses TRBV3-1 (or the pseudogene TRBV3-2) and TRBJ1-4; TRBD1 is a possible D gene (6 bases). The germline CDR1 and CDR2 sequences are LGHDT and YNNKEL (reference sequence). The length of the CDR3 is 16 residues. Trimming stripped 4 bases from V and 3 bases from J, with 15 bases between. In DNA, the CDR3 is TGTGCCAGCAGCCCCATCGGGGGGCTGGCTAATGAAAAACTGTTTTTT. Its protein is CASSPIGGLANEKLFF.

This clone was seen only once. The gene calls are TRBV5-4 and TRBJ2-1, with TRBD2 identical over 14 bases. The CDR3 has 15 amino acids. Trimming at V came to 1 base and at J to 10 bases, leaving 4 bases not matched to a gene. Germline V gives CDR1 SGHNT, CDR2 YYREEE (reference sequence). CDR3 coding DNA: TGTGCCAGCAGCTTGCCGACTAGCGGGGGGGCCGAGCAGTTCTTC. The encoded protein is CASSLPTSGGAEQFF.

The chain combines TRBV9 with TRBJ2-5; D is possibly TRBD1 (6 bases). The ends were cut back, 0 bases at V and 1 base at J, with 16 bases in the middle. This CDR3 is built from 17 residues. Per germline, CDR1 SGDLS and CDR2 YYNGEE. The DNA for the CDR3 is TGTGCCAGCAGCGTAGAGGGGGTAGGGGCCCTCCAAGAGACCCAGTACTTC. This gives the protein CASSVEGVGALQETQYF.

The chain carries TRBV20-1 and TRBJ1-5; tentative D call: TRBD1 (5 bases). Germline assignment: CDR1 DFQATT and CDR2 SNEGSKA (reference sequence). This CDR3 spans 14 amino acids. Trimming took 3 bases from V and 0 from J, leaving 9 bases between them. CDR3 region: CSASNRNSNQPQHF. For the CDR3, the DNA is TGCAGTGCTAGTAACAGGAATAGCAATCAGCCCCAGCATTTT.

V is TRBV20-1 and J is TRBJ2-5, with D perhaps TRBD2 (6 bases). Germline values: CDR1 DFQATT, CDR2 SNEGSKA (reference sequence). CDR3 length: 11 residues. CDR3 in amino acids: CSARGEAVQYF. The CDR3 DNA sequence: TGCAGCGCCCGCGGGGAGGCCGTCCAGTACTTC.

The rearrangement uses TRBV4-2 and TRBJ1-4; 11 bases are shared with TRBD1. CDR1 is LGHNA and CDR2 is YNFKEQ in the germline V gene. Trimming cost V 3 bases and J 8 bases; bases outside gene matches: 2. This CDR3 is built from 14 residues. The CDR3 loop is CASSQDRGQEKLFF. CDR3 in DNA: TGTGCCAGCAGCCAGGACAGGGGGCAAGAAAAACTGTTTTTT.

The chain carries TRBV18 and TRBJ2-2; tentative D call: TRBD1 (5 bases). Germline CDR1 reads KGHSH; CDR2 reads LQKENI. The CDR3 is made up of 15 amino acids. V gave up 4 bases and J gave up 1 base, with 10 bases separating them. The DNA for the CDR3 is TGTGCCAGCTCACGATCCGGACAGAACACCGGGGAGCTGTTTTTT. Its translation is CASSRSGQNTGELFF.

The CDR3 nucleotides read TGTGCCAGCAGCTTAGAGGGCGATCTAGCGGGGGCCTCACCGCGCTCCTACGAGCAGTACTTC. Protein sequence: CASSLEGDLAGASPRSYEQYF. The J gene is TRBJ2-7, the V gene TRBV11-3, with 10 bases aligning to TRBD2. Germline loops: CDR1 SGHNT, CDR2 YENEEA. CDR3 length: 21 amino acids. V trimming: 0 bases; J trimming: 0 bases; junction bases outside the gene matches: 17.

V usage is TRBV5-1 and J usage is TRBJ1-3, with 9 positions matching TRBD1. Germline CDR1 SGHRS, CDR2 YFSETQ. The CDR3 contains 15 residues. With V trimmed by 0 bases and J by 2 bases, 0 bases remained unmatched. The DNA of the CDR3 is TGCGCCAGCAGCTTGGGGGACAGGGCTGGAAACACCATATATTTT. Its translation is CASSLGDRAGNTIYF. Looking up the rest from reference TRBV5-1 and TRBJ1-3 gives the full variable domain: KAGVTQTPRYLIKTRGQQVTLSCSPISGHRSVSWYQQTPGQGLQFLFEYFSETQRNKGNFPGRFSGRQFSNSRSEMNVSTLELGDSALYLCASSLGDRAGNTIYFGEGSWLTVV.

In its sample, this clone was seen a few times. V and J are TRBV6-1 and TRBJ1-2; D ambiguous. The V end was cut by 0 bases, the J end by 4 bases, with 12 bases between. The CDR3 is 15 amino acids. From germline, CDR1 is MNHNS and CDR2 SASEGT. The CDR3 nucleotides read TGTGCCAGCAGTGAAGCAGGCGGGGTGCCCTATGGCTACACCTTC. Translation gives CASSEAGGVPYGYTF.

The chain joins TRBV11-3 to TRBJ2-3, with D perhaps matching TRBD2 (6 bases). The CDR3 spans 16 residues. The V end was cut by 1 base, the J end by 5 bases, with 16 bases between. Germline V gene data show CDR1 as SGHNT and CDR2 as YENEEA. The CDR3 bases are TGTGCCAGCAGCTTAGGTCGGCCGGGAGCTGGAGATACGCAGTATTTT. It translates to CASSLGRPGAGDTQYF.

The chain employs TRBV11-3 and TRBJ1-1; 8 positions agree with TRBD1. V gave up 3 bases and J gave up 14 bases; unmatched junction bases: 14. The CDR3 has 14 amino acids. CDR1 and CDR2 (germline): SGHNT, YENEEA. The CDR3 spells CASSFSRTGGTGFF. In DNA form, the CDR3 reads TGTGCCAGCAGCTTTAGTAGAACAGGGGGTACCGGCTTCTTT.

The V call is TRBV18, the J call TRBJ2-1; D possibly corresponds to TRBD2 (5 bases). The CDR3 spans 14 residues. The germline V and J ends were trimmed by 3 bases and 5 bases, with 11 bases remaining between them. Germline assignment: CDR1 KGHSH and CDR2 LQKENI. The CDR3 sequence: CASSPQRANNEQFF. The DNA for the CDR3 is TGTGCCAGCTCACCCCAGAGGGCCAACAATGAGCAGTTCTTC. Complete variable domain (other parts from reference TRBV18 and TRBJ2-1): NAGVMQNPRHLVRRRGQEARLRCSPMKGHSHVYWYRQLPEEGLKFMVYLQKENIIDESGMPKERFSAEFPKEGPSILRIQQVVRGDSAAYFCASSPQRANNEQFFGPGTRLTVL.

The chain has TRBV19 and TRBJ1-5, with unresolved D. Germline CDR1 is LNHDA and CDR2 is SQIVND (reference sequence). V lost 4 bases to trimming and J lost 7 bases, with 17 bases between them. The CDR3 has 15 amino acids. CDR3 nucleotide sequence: TGTGCCAGTAGTACTAACCTGGGCAGTAACCAGCCCCAGCATTTT. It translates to CASSTNLGSNQPQHF.

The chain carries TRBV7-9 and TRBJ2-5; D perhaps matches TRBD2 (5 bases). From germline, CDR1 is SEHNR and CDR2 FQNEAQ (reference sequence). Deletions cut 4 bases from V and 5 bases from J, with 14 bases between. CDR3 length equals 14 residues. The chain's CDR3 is CASSSRDSGETQYF. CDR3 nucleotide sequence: TGTGCCAGCAGCTCCCGAGATTCGGGGGAGACCCAGTACTTC.